This TCR beta chain originates from a study of blood T cell repertoires in COVID-19. Study at large: Acute-phase and convalescent COVID-19 samples originated in the United States, Italy and Spain. In each case, the material was cDNA or gDNA derived from T cells, B-cell-depleted T cells, or PBMCs.

How the authors handled the data: Amplified reference gene primers provided the basis for estimating nucleated cell counts. Profiling relied on immunoSEQ multiplex PCR, and the TCRdb table lists in-frame clones only, not all of them. The D gene and trimming were derived from the DNA, and the V and J assignments and clone size from that table. The repertoire holds approximately 61,000 clones, with around 88% as singletons. This clone has only a few counts. The sample taken for sequencing was peripheral blood. This TCR derives from a woman of 80 years or more with active COVID-19.

The CDR3 sequence: CASSTGTSYEQYF. Here the CDR3 DNA reads TGCGCCAGCAGCACCGGGACATCCTACGAGCAGTACTTC. The rearrangement links TRBV5-1 to TRBJ2-7, with D possibly matching TRBD1 (6 bases). CDR1 and CDR2 (germline): SGHRS, YFSETQ. The CDR3 extends over 13 amino acids. Trimming cost V 4 bases and J 1 base, with 9 bases left between them.